Each of the 14 T cell receptor beta chains below was sequenced from the same sample in a study of blood T cells in healthy people across ages. Next came a second PCR, run for about 7 to 12 cycles, which used a sample-barcoded 5' primer along with a J-beta primer mix. TCRdb analysed the 5' RACE reads with MiXCR anew, one entry per CDR3 protein. Of more than 800,000 distinct CDR3 sequences detected, under 30% appear once; the ten largest clones hold 17%. Sequencing was carried out using blood. These receptor sequences come from an elderly woman in good health.

This clonotype was observed at least ten times. This chain uses TRBV9 with TRBJ2-3, with TRBD2 matching over 16 bases. The V segment lost 4 bases and the J segment 4 bases; nucleotides outside the gene matches: 9. The CDR3 is 18 amino acids. Germline V gene sequence: CDR1 SGDLS, CDR2 YYNGEE. CDR3 residues: CASSTGLAGGRVSDTQYF. In DNA form, the CDR3 reads TGTGCCAGCAGCACGGGACTAGCGGGGGGGCGAGTATCAGATACGCAGTATTTT.

This clonotype was picked up many times. The genes are TRBV5-1 and TRBJ2-1; a weak D match, TRBD1 (7 bases). This CDR3 is 14 amino acids long. Germline lookup yields CDR1 SGHRS and CDR2 YFSETQ. V lost 6 bases and J 8 bases, leaving 18 bases between the germline ends. This CDR3 is CASKSAGQSDEQFF. The CDR3 coding sequence is TGCGCCAGCAAATCGGCGGGACAGAGCGATGAGCAGTTCTTC.

CDR3 residues: CSASRENSNQPQHF. The CDR3 DNA reads TGCAGTGCTTCCAGGGAAAATAGCAATCAGCCCCAGCATTTT. The chain employs TRBV20-1 and TRBJ1-5, with D perhaps matching TRBD1 (5 bases). With 5 bases removed from V and 0 bases from J, the gap between germline ends came to 11 bases. This CDR3 comprises 14 residues. Germline values: CDR1 DFQATT, CDR2 SNEGSKA (reference sequence).

The J gene is TRBJ1-6, the V gene TRBV2, with 7 bases fitting TRBD1. With 6 bases clipped from V and 6 bases from J, the junction kept 2 bases outside the gene matches. The CDR3 is 13 residues long. The germline CDR1 and CDR2 sequences are SNHLY and FYNNEI. The CDR3 loop is CASRDRFNSPLHF. The CDR3 DNA sequence: TGTGCCAGCAGGGACAGGTTTAATTCACCCCTCCACTTT.

The table lists this clonotype with many counts. V gene TRBV11-2 combines with J gene TRBJ2-6; D unclear. CDR1 is SGHAT and CDR2 is FQNNGV in the germline V gene. CDR3 length equals 15 residues. V was trimmed by 5 bases and J by 0 bases, leaving 8 bases between them. As DNA, the CDR3 is TGTGCCAGCAGCCCGACCCGCTCTGGGGCCAACGTCCTGACTTTC. This translates into CASSPTRSGANVLTF.

This clonotype has just a few counts. This chain uses TRBV11-2 with TRBJ1-1, with 8 bases fitting TRBD1. J lost 11 bases, V lost 3 bases, and 11 bases had no gene match. The germline V gene has CDR1 SGHAT and CDR2 FQNNGV. This CDR3 comprises 14 residues. Here the CDR3 DNA reads TGTGCCAGCAGCTTGGTCACAGGGGGATCCGTCGCTTTCTTT. As protein: CASSLVTGGSVAFF.

This rearrangement joins TRBV14 to TRBJ1-1, with D tentatively TRBD1 (5 bases). Trimming left V 0 bases short and J 2 bases short, with 25 bases between. The CDR3 totals 20 residues. Per germline, CDR1 SGHDN and CDR2 FVKESK. The CDR3 DNA follows: TGTGCCAGCAGCCAAGATATTTATTTCGGGGGGATTAGGGATAACACTGAAGCTTTCTTT. This encodes CASSQDIYFGGIRDNTEAFF.

This clonotype was recorded many times. The chain joins TRBV7-2 to TRBJ2-1; the D call may be TRBD1 or TRBD2 (6 bases each). Between the trimmed V and J ends, which lost 1 base and 14 bases, there was a span of 15 bases. CDR1 is SGHTA and CDR2 is FQGNSA in the germline V gene. This CDR3 has 13 amino acids. CDR3 bases: TGTGCCAGCAGCTTAGAAGGGGGAGGCGCAGAGTTCTTC. Amino acid sequence: CASSLEGGGAEFF.

A remark on this clonotype: A much larger clone differs by one base, so this may be a read error. The V and J genes are TRBV6-5 and TRBJ1-1, with D perhaps TRBD1 (6 bases). From germline, CDR1 is MNHEY and CDR2 SVGAGI. V lost 5 bases, J lost 1 base, and 8 bases lay in between. The CDR3 sequence is 13 residues long. The CDR3 coding sequence is TGTGCCAGCAGTCAACAGGGGAACACTGAAGCTTTCTTT. Translated: CASSQQGNTEAFF.

This clonotype has at least ten counts. The rearrangement links TRBV7-2 to TRBJ2-1; 8 bases are a match to TRBD1. V lost 7 bases and J lost 1; bases outside the gene matches: 9. The CDR3 loop spans 16 amino acids. The germline gives CDR1 SGHTA, CDR2 FQGNSA. CDR3 loop: CASTDPTGVSYNEQFF. In DNA, the CDR3 is TGTGCCAGCACCGATCCGACAGGGGTATCCTACAATGAGCAGTTCTTC.

Many counts were recorded for this clonotype. The CDR3 spells CASNGQGRANEQFF. In nucleotides, the CDR3 is TGTGCCAGCAACGGACAGGGCAGGGCCAATGAGCAGTTCTTC. This chain connects TRBV7-9 to TRBJ2-1; the match to TRBD1 covers 8 bases. V shed 7 bases and J 6 bases; nucleotides not matched to a gene: 8. Germline V gives CDR1 SEHNR, CDR2 FQNEAQ (reference sequence). The CDR3 length is 14 residues.

The chain recombines TRBV27 with TRBJ2-5; D is ambiguous. The V gene's germline CDR1 is MNHEY and CDR2 SMNVEV (reference sequence). V was cut by 0 bases and J by 4 bases, with 12 bases left in between. CDR3 size: 15 residues. The CDR3 bases are TGTGCCAGCAGTTTATCGAACGCCTTCGGAGAGACCCAGTACTTC. Its protein product is CASSLSNAFGETQYF.

The chain couples TRBV12-3 or TRBV12-4 to TRBJ2-2; 10 positions agree with TRBD1. The V and J ends lost 6 bases and 9 bases, in that order; junction bases with no gene match: 10. This CDR3 is built from 15 residues. The CDR3 loop is CASSSVGQGGWELFF. The CDR3 nucleotides are TGTGCCAGCAGCTCGGTTGGACAGGGGGGCTGGGAGCTGTTTTTT.

This sequence joins TRBV28 and TRBJ1-4; 8 bases map to TRBD1. V gave up 5 bases and J gave up 13 bases; unmatched junction bases: 6. The CDR3 is made up of 12 amino acids. Per the germline V gene, CDR1 is MDHEN and CDR2 is SYDVKM. The CDR3 DNA reads as TGTGCCAGCAGTGGTAACAGGGGGGGACTGTTTTTT. Protein sequence: CASSGNRGGLFF. Using reference TRBV28 and TRBJ1-4 for the parts outside the CDR3, the full variable domain is DVKVTQSSRYLVKRTGEKVFLECVQDMDHENMFWYRQDPGLGLRLIYFSYDVKMKEKGDIPEGYSVSREKKERFSLILESASTNQTSMYLCASSGNRGGLFFGSGTQLSVL.